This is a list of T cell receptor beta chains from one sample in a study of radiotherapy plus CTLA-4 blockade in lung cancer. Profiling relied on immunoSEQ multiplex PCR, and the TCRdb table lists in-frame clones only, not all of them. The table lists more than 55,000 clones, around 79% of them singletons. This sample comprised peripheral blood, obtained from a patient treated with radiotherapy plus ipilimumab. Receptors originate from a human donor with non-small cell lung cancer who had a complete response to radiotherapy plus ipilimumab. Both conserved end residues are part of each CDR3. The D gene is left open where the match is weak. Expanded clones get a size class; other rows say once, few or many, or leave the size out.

DNA: TGCGCCAGCAGCCAGTCTGCCGGGACTAGCGGGGGCCGCACAGATACGCAGTATTTT
CDR3: CASSQSAGTSGGRTDTQYF
J: TRBJ2-3
size: NA
D: TRBD2
V: TRBV4-3

DNA: TGTGCCAGTAGCCCCCTAGACAGGGTCGGCACCGGGGAGCTGTTTTTT
CDR3: CASSPLDRVGTGELFF
J: TRBJ2-2
size: NA
D: TRBD1
V: TRBV19

DNA: TGCGCCAGCAGCCAAGATCTAAGCGGTTCTGAAGCTTTCTTT
CDR3: CASSQDLSGSEAFF
J: TRBJ1-1
size: NA
D: NA
V: TRBV4-3

DNA: TGTGCCAGCAGCTTAGGACAGGGGGGCACAGATACGCAGTATTTT
CDR3: CASSLGQGGTDTQYF
J: TRBJ2-3
size: NA
D: TRBD1
V: TRBV5-4

DNA: TGTGCCAGCAGTGCCTTAGCGGGGACAGATACGCAGTATTTT
CDR3: CASSALAGTDTQYF
J: TRBJ2-3
size: NA
D: TRBD2
V: TRBV6-5

DNA: TGCAGCGTTGCGGATCCGACAGGGGGTTTGACTGAAGCTTTCTTT
CDR3: CSVADPTGGLTEAFF
J: TRBJ1-1
size: NA
D: TRBD1
V: TRBV29-1

DNA: TGTGCCAGCAGCCTAGACAGGTTGACTTTCTTT
CDR3: CASSLDRLTFF
J: TRBJ1-1
size: NA
D: NA
V: TRBV7-8

DNA: TGTGCCAGCATGGGGCGGGGGATGTTTAACTATGGCTACACCTTC
CDR3: CASMGRGMFNYGYTF
J: TRBJ1-2
size: NA
D: NA
V: TRBV25-1

DNA: TGTGCCAGCAGCTTAGTCTTAGATGCTGGAAACACCATATATTTT
CDR3: CASSLVLDAGNTIYF
J: TRBJ1-3
size: NA
D: NA
V: TRBV7-9

DNA: TGTGCCACCAGCAGGGGGAGGGACCGCACAAGGCTGGGTAACACTGAAGCTTTCTTT
CDR3: CATSRGRDRTRLGNTEAFF
J: TRBJ1-1
size: NA
D: NA
V: TRBV15

DNA: TGTGCCAGCAGCTTATACTTACTAGCGGGGGGCCTCATCGGGCAGTTCTTC
CDR3: CASSLYLLAGGLIGQFF
J: TRBJ2-1
size: NA
D: TRBD2
V: TRBV7-9

DNA: TGTGCCAGCAGTGAATTTCAAGGGGGCAGGAACACTGAAGCTTTCTTT
CDR3: CASSEFQGGRNTEAFF
J: TRBJ1-1
size: NA
D: TRBD1
V: TRBV25-1

DNA: TGTGCCAGCAGCTTGACAGGGGGTAGGAGCACAGATACGCAGTATTTT
CDR3: CASSLTGGRSTDTQYF
J: TRBJ2-3
size: NA
D: TRBD1
V: TRBV7-9

DNA: TGTGCCAGCAGCTCACTTGCGGGTCTAGCCCCCGGGACCCAGTACTTC
CDR3: CASSSLAGLAPGTQYF
J: TRBJ2-5
size: NA
D: NA
V: TRBV5-8

DNA: TGTGCCAGCAGTTACGGACAGGCCCCCACTGAAGCTTTCTTT
CDR3: CASSYGQAPTEAFF
J: TRBJ1-1
size: few
D: TRBD1
V: TRBV6-6

DNA: TGTGCCAGCAGCTTAGGCAGAAACTATGGCTACACCTTC
CDR3: CASSLGRNYGYTF
J: TRBJ1-2
size: NA
D: NA
V: TRBV11-2

DNA: TGTGCCAGCAGCGCAGGAGGACAGGGGGTGAGCACCGGGGAGCTGTTTTTT
CDR3: CASSAGGQGVSTGELFF
J: TRBJ2-2
size: NA
D: TRBD1
V: TRBV9

DNA: TGTGCCAGCAGTCTAAGGCCCCAGACAGGGAACACCGGGGAGCTGTTTTTT
CDR3: CASSLRPQTGNTGELFF
J: TRBJ2-2
size: NA
D: NA
V: TRBV27

DNA: TGCGCCAGCAGCCAAGTAGGGAGGGGCAGGGGAAAACTGTTTTTT
CDR3: CASSQVGRGRGKLFF
J: TRBJ1-4
size: NA
D: NA
V: TRBV4-1

DNA: TGCGCCAGCAGCTCTCGGGGGGGGCCGGCAACTAATGAAAAACTGTTTTTT
CDR3: CASSSRGGPATNEKLFF
J: TRBJ1-4
size: NA
D: NA
V: TRBV5-1

DNA: TGTGCCAGTAGTGCCCTGGTGGCAGGGGCCAGCATGAACACTGAAGCTTTCTTT
CDR3: CASSALVAGASMNTEAFF
J: TRBJ1-1
size: medium-sized
D: NA
V: TRBV19

DNA: TGCGCCAGCAGCTGGGGGACAGGGTCGGACCGGCAGTTCTTC
CDR3: CASSWGTGSDRQFF
J: TRBJ2-1
size: NA
D: TRBD1
V: TRBV5-1

DNA: TGTGCCTGGAGTGCACAGGGGGCGGATGGCTACACCTTC
CDR3: CAWSAQGADGYTF
J: TRBJ1-2
size: NA
D: TRBD1
V: TRBV30

DNA: TGTGCCAGTATGCGTCAGGGAAACACCGGGGAGCTGTTTTTT
CDR3: CASMRQGNTGELFF
J: TRBJ2-2
size: NA
D: NA
V: TRBV19

DNA: TGTGCCAGCAGCTTACTCAGGGGGAGAGGTCAGCCCCAGCATTTT
CDR3: CASSLLRGRGQPQHF
J: TRBJ1-5
size: NA
D: TRBD1
V: TRBV7-8

DNA: TGCGCCAGCAGTGAATCGGCTAGCGGGGGGGGTTTACAGTTCTTC
CDR3: CASSESASGGGLQFF
J: TRBJ2-1
size: NA
D: TRBD2
V: TRBV10-1

DNA: TGTGCCAGCAGCTTAGAGAGCAGCGTGAACACCGGGGAGCTGTTTTTT
CDR3: CASSLESSVNTGELFF
J: TRBJ2-2
size: NA
D: NA
V: TRBV7-6

DNA: TGTGCCACCAGCAGAGTGGCGGAATCAGATACGCAGTATTTT
CDR3: CATSRVAESDTQYF
J: TRBJ2-3
size: NA
D: NA
V: TRBV15

DNA: TGTGCCAGCTCAAGCCCGGGACTAGCGAATGAGCAGTTCTTC
CDR3: CASSSPGLANEQFF
J: TRBJ2-1
size: NA
D: TRBD2
V: TRBV18

DNA: TGTGCCAGCAGTTACCAGGACAGCCTGGGCTATGGCTACACCTTC
CDR3: CASSYQDSLGYGYTF
J: TRBJ1-2
size: NA
D: NA
V: TRBV6-6

DNA: TGCGCCAGCAGCCAAGGGGGACTGATGATCTATGGCTACACCTTC
CDR3: CASSQGGLMIYGYTF
J: TRBJ1-2
size: NA
D: NA
V: TRBV4-1

DNA: TGTGCCAGCTCACCACCGGGGGCTGCGGGAGGGGACATTCAGTACTTC
CDR3: CASSPPGAAGGDIQYF
J: TRBJ2-4
size: NA
D: TRBD2
V: TRBV18

DNA: TGCGCCAGCAGCTTTTGGCTAGCGGGGGGGCAGAGGACAGATACGCAGTATTTT
CDR3: CASSFWLAGGQRTDTQYF
J: TRBJ2-3
size: NA
D: TRBD2
V: TRBV5-1

DNA: TGTGCCAGCAGTTACGACAGGGGCTCTGGAAACACCATATATTTT
CDR3: CASSYDRGSGNTIYF
J: TRBJ1-3
size: NA
D: TRBD1
V: TRBV6-5

DNA: TGTGCCAGCAGCTTTGGGGAGGCAGAGACCCAGTACTTC
CDR3: CASSFGEAETQYF
J: TRBJ2-5
size: NA
D: NA
V: TRBV5-6

DNA: TGTGCCAGTACTACAGGGACAGTTAACTATGGCTACACCTTC
CDR3: CASTTGTVNYGYTF
J: TRBJ1-2
size: NA
D: TRBD1
V: TRBV19

DNA: TGTGCCTGGAGCAAGACATCTGGAAACACCATATATTTT
CDR3: CAWSKTSGNTIYF
J: TRBJ1-3
size: NA
D: NA
V: TRBV30

DNA: TGTGCCAGCTCGGACAGGGTGGCACCTGGGGCCAACGTCCTGACTTTC
CDR3: CASSDRVAPGANVLTF
J: TRBJ2-6
size: NA
D: TRBD1
V: TRBV6-6

DNA: TGCAGCGCACCGACAGGGCCTAACTATGGCTACACCTTC
CDR3: CSAPTGPNYGYTF
J: TRBJ1-2
size: NA
D: TRBD1
V: TRBV29-1

DNA: TGTGCCAGCAGTTTTTCGACAGGAAGGAGTGAAAAACTGTTTTTT
CDR3: CASSFSTGRSEKLFF
J: TRBJ1-4
size: NA
D: NA
V: TRBV27

DNA: TGTGCCAGCAGCAAGGGCCTCCCGACAGACAACTATGGCTACACCTTC
CDR3: CASSKGLPTDNYGYTF
J: TRBJ1-2
size: NA
D: NA
V: TRBV7-9

DNA: TGTGCCTGGAGTACCTCCGGGACGGGAGCCTACGAGCAGTACTTC
CDR3: CAWSTSGTGAYEQYF
J: TRBJ2-7
size: NA
D: NA
V: TRBV30

DNA: TGTGCCTGGAGTGTGAACAGGGCGTATGGCTACACCTTC
CDR3: CAWSVNRAYGYTF
J: TRBJ1-2
size: once
D: NA
V: TRBV30

DNA: TGTGCCTGGAGGGGACTGACCTATCCCGGGGAGCTGTTTTTT
CDR3: CAWRGLTYPGELFF
J: TRBJ2-2
size: NA
D: NA
V: TRBV30

DNA: TGTGCCAGCAGTCGACAGGATCAAACGCAGTATTTT
CDR3: CASSRQDQTQYF
J: TRBJ2-3
size: NA
D: NA
V: TRBV27